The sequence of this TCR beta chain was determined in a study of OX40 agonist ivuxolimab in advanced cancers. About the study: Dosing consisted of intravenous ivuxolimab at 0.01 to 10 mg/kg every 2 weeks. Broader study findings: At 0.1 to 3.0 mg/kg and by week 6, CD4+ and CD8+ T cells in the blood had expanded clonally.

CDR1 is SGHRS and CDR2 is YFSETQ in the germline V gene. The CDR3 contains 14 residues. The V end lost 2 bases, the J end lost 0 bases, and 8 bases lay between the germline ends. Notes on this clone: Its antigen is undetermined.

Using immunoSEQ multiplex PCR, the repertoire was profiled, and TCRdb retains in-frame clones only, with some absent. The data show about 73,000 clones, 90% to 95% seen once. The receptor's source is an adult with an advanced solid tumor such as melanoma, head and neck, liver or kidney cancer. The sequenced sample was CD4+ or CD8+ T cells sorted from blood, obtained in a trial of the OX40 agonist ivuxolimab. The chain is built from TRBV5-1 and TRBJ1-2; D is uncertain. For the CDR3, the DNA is TGCGCCAGCAGCTTATCAGCTACTAACTATGGCTACACCTTC. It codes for CASSLSATNYGYTF.